Sequencing of this TCR beta chain was carried out in a study of blood T cells in healthy people across ages. V was cut by 2 bases and J by 3 bases, with 11 bases left in between. This CDR3 contains 16 residues. Looked up from germline, CDR1 is MNHEY and CDR2 is SMNVEV (reference sequence). Findings and limits, study-wide: The CMV status of each donor remained undetermined, and this could have confounded shifts in expanded clonotypes.

A second PCR, run for about 7 to 11 cycles, used a sample-barcoded 5' primer plus a J-beta primer mix. TCRdb fed the 5' RACE reads into MiXCR, producing one record per CDR3 protein. The table shows around 780,000 distinct CDR3 sequences, with 45% to 70% occurring only once. This clonotype was counted between two and nine times. The antigen is unknown. The chain couples TRBV27 to TRBJ2-6; no clear D. The sequence was collected from a man aged 40-55 years in good health. What was sequenced was blood. The CDR3 is CASSLIDPLGANVLTF. The CDR3 DNA follows: TGTGCCAGCAGTTTAATTGATCCCCTTGGGGCCAACGTCCTGACTTTC.